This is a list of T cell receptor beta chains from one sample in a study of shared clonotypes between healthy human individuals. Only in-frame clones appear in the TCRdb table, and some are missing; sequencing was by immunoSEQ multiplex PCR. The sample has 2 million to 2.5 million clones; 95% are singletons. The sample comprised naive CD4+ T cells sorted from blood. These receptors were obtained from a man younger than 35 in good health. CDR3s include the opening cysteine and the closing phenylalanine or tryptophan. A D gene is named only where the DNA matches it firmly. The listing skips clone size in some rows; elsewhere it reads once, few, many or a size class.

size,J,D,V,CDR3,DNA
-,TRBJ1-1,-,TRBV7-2,CASSLAVTPNTEAFF,TGTGCCAGCAGCTTAGCAGTGACACCGAACACTGAAGCTTTCTTT
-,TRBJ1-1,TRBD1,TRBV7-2,CASSFDRGSTEAFF,TGTGCCAGCAGCTTTGACAGGGGGTCTACTGAAGCTTTCTTT
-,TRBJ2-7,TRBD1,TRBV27,CASSFSILGTGIYEQYF,TGTGCCAGCAGTTTTTCTATCCTCGGGACAGGGATCTACGAGCAGTACTTC
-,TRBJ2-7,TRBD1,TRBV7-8,CASSKAGTGDYEQYF,TGTGCCAGCAGCAAAGCAGGGACAGGGGACTACGAGCAGTACTTC
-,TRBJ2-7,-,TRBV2,CASSESFDRLTYEQYF,TGTGCCAGCAGTGAGTCGTTTGACAGGCTTACCTACGAGCAGTACTTC
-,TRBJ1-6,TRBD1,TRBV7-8,CASSLGTEPSPLHF,TGTGCCAGCAGCTTGGGGACAGAGCCTTCACCCCTCCACTTT
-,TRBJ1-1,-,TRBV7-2,CASRRDSPEAFF,TGTGCCAGCAGAAGGGACTCACCTGAAGCTTTCTTT
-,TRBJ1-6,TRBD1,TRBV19,CASSSGTGNNSPLHF,TGTGCCAGTAGTTCGGGGACAGGGAACAATTCACCCCTCCACTTT
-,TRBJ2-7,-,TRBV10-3,CAISNGHGLTYEQYF,TGTGCCATCAGTAACGGACACGGCTTAACCTACGAGCAGTACTTC
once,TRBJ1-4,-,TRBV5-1,CASSLAGNNEKLFF,TGCGCCAGCAGCTTGGCCGGAAATAATGAAAAACTGTTTTTT
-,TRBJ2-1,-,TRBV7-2,CASSVSGVPFF,TGTGCCAGCAGCGTAAGCGGAGTCCCGTTCTTC
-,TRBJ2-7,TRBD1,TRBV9,CASSPRTGSGSYEQYF,TGTGCCAGCAGCCCCCGGACAGGCTCAGGCTCCTACGAGCAGTACTTC